These 13 T cell receptor beta chains originate from one sample sequenced in a study of T cells in narcolepsy. TCRdb's copy holds only in-frame clones and misses some; the assay was immunoSEQ multiplex PCR. The sample lists tens of thousands of clones; 79% were seen once. The sequenced material came from memory (CD45RA-) CD4+ T cells from blood. The receptors shown here come from a human donor in good health.

The chain employs TRBV15 and TRBJ2-1; TRBD1 or TRBD2 may be the D gene (5 bases each). The CDR3 length is 18 residues. V lost 6 bases to trimming and J lost 0 bases, with 21 bases between them. The germline V gene encodes CDR1 LNHNV and CDR2 YYDKDF (reference sequence). For the CDR3, the DNA is TGTGCCACCAGTTCACTACCGGGACGTTTAAGCTCCTACAATGAGCAGTTCTTC. Translation gives CATSSLPGRLSSYNEQFF.

This chain joins TRBV5-1 and TRBJ1-1; D perhaps matches TRBD1 (5 bases). V lost 0 bases and J lost 5, with 14 bases in between. Germline CDR1 SGHRS, CDR2 YFSETQ. The CDR3 runs 15 residues. The CDR3 region is CASSLEIGAGTEAFF. Here the CDR3 DNA reads TGCGCCAGCAGCTTGGAGATAGGGGCAGGTACTGAAGCTTTCTTT.

The genes are TRBV10-1 and TRBJ2-1; no firm D call. The V end was cut by 1 base, the J end by 6 bases, with 19 bases between. Germline assignment: CDR1 WNHNN and CDR2 SYGVQD (reference sequence). CDR3 length: 17 amino acids. DNA for the CDR3: TGCGCCAGCAGTGAGTATGCAGGACCGCCGTATCGCAATGAGCAGTTCTTC. Its protein is CASSEYAGPPYRNEQFF.

The chain has TRBV28 and TRBJ1-2; 9 positions agree with TRBD1. Unmatched junction bases numbered 4, after V lost 6 bases and J lost 2 bases. CDR1 is MDHEN, CDR2 SYDVKM, per germline. The CDR3 length is 14 residues. Here the CDR3 DNA reads TGTGCCAGCAGGGGGACAGGGAACAACTATGGCTACACCTTC. Translation gives CASRGTGNNYGYTF.

The chain couples TRBV6-1 to TRBJ1-1, with a possible D match to TRBD1 (6 bases). The CDR3 contains 13 residues. Trimming left V 4 bases short and J 6 bases short, with 12 bases between. Germline V gene sequence: CDR1 MNHNS, CDR2 SASEGT. The CDR3 reads CASSGDMRAEAFF. The CDR3 coding sequence is TGTGCCAGCAGTGGGGACATGAGAGCTGAAGCTTTCTTT.

V is TRBV19 and J is TRBJ2-1; 13 bases are shared with TRBD2. V was pared by 6 bases and J by 9 bases, with 8 bases of the junction left unmatched. The CDR3 is 15 amino acids. Germline V gives CDR1 LNHDA, CDR2 SQIVND (reference sequence). The CDR3, as DNA: TGTGCCAGTAGGACCACTAGCGGGAGGGCCAGTGAGCAGTTCTTC. Encoded protein: CASRTTSGRASEQFF. Using reference TRBV19 and TRBJ2-1 for the parts outside the CDR3, the full variable domain is DGGITQSPKYLFRKEGQNVTLSCEQNLNHDAMYWYRQDPGQGLRLIYYSQIVNDFQKGDIAEGYSVSREKKESFPLTVTSAQKNPTAFYLCASRTTSGRASEQFFGPGTRLTVL.

A note on this clone: At the DNA level, this CDR3 is encoded by other sequences in the same sample as well. The J gene is TRBJ1-5, the V gene TRBV5-1, with D uncertain. The CDR3 runs 13 residues. The germline V and J ends were trimmed by 0 bases and 4 bases, with 5 bases remaining between them. Germline V lookup: CDR1 SGHRS, CDR2 YFSETQ. CDR3 sequence reads: CASSLDGNQPQHF. CDR3 sequence (DNA): TGCGCCAGCAGCTTGGATGGAAATCAGCCCCAGCATTTT. Drawing the rest from reference TRBV5-1 and TRBJ1-5, the complete variable domain is KAGVTQTPRYLIKTRGQQVTLSCSPISGHRSVSWYQQTPGQGLQFLFEYFSETQRNKGNFPGRFSGRQFSNSRSEMNVSTLELGDSALYLCASSLDGNQPQHFGDGTRLSIL.

The CDR3 nucleotides read TGTGCCAGCAGGGCCCCCGGGGGAGCGGGGGAAGAGACCCAGTACTTC. Its translation is CASRAPGGAGEETQYF. The gene calls are TRBV2 and TRBJ2-5; 8 bases map to TRBD2. This CDR3 region has 16 residues. Germline values: CDR1 SNHLY, CDR2 FYNNEI. V was pared by 6 bases and J by 3 bases, with 12 bases of the junction left unmatched.

J is TRBJ1-5 and V is TRBV2, with 10 nucleotides matching TRBD1. V lost 6 bases, J lost 5 bases, and 16 bases stayed unmatched. The germline gives CDR1 SNHLY, CDR2 FYNNEI. This CDR3 comprises 18 residues. As DNA, the CDR3 is TGTGCCAGCAGAGGAGGCCTTAAGACAGGGGGCACACATCAGCCCCAGCATTTT. This translates into CASRGGLKTGGTHQPQHF.

This chain links TRBV7-9 with TRBJ1-4; TRBD1 might be the D (5 bases). V was cut by 3 bases and J by 7 bases, with 12 bases left in between. CDR1 and CDR2 (germline): SEHNR, FQNEAQ (reference sequence). The CDR3 loop spans 14 amino acids. CDR3 loop: CASSFAGGGEKLFF. CDR3 sequence (DNA): TGTGCCAGCAGCTTCGCCGGGGGTGGTGAAAAACTGTTTTTT.

The chain combines TRBV15 with TRBJ2-1; 11 nucleotides align to TRBD1. The CDR3 covers 17 residues. J gave up 7 bases and V 0 bases, and 8 bases lay outside the gene matches. CDR1 is LNHNV and CDR2 is YYDKDF in the germline V gene (reference sequence). The CDR3 region is CATSRDRGTGGINEQFF. CDR3 nucleotide sequence: TGTGCCACCAGCAGAGATCGGGGGACAGGGGGTATTAATGAGCAGTTCTTC.

The rearrangement joins TRBV10-3 to TRBJ2-5, with no clear D. Germline CDR1 is ENHRY and CDR2 is SYGVKD. This CDR3 is 12 amino acids long. The ends were cut back, 0 bases at V and 5 bases at J, with 4 bases in the middle. The CDR3 sequence: CAISESWETQYF. CDR3 DNA sequence: TGTGCCATCAGTGAGTCGTGGGAGACCCAGTACTTC.

This chain links TRBV7-8 with TRBJ1-2, with D possibly matching TRBD1 (5 bases). The length of the CDR3 is 13 residues. V dropped 0 bases and J dropped 8 bases, with 10 bases sitting between them. Germline V lookup: CDR1 SGHVS, CDR2 FQNEAQ. The CDR3 region is CASSLALGTGYTF. CDR3 sequence (DNA): TGTGCCAGCAGCTTAGCTTTGGGGACGGGCTACACCTTC.